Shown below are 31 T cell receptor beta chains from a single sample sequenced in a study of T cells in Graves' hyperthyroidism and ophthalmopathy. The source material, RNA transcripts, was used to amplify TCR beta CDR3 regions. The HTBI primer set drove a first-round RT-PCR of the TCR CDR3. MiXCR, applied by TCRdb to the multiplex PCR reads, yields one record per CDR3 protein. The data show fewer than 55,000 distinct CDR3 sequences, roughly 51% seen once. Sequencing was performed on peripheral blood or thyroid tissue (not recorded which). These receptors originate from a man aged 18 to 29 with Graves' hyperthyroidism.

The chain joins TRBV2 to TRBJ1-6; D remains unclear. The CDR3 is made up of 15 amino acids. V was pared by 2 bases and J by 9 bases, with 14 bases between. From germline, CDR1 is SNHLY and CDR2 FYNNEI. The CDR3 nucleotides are TGTGCCAGCAGTGAAATCTCGTCCGTAAGTTCACCCCTCCACTTT. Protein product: CASSEISSVSSPLHF. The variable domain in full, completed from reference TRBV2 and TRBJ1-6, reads EPEVTQTPSHQVTQMGQEVILRCVPISNHLYFYWYRQILGQKVEFLVSFYNNEISEKSEIFDDQFSVERPDGSNFTLKIRSTKLEDSAMYFCASSEISSVSSPLHFGNGTRLTVT.

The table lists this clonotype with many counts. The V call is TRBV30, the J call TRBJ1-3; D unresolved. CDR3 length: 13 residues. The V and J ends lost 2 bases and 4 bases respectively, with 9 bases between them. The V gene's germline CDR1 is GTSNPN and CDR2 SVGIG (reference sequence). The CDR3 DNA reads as TGTGCCTGGAGTCTCGGGCCCGGAAACACCATATATTTT. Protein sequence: CAWSLGPGNTIYF.

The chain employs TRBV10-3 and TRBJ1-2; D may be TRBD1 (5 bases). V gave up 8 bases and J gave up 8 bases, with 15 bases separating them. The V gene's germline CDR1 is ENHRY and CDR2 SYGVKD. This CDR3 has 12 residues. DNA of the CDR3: TGTGCCATCGACGGGGGGAACGTGGGCTACACCTTC. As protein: CAIDGGNVGYTF.

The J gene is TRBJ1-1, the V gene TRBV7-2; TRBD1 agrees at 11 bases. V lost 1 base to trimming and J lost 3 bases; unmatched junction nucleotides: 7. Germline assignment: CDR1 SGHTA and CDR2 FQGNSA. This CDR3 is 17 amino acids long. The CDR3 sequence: CASSLGGTGGDDTEAFF. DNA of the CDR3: TGTGCCAGCAGCTTAGGTGGGACAGGGGGTGACGACACTGAAGCTTTCTTT.

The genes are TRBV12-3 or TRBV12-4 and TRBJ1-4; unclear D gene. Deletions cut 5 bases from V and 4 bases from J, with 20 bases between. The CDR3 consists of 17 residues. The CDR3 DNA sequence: TGTGCCAGCAGTCCCACCCTGGCCCTGGATGTTAATGAAAAACTGTTTTTT. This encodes CASSPTLALDVNEKLFF.

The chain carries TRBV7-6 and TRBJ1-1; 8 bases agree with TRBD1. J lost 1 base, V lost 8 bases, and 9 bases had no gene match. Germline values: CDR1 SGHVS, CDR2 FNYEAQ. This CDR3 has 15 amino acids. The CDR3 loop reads CASESQGAQNTEAFF. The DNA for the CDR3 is TGTGCCAGCGAGTCCCAGGGGGCTCAGAACACTGAAGCTTTCTTT.

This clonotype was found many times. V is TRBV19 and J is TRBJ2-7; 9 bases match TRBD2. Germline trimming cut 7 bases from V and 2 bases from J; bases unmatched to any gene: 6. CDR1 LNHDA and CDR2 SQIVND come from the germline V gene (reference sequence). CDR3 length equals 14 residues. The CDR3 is CASKGTSSTYEQYF. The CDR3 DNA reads TGTGCCAGTAAAGGGACTAGCAGTACCTACGAGCAGTACTTC. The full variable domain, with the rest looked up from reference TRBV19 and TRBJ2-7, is DGGITQSPKYLFRKEGQNVTLSCEQNLNHDAMYWYRQDPGQGLRLIYYSQIVNDFQKGDIAEGYSVSREKKESFPLTVTSAQKNPTAFYLCASKGTSSTYEQYFGPGTRLTVT.

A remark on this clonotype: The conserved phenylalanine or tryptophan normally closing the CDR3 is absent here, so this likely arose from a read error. DNA for the CDR3: TGTGCCAGCAGCGGGGGACGGACGAGCACTGAAGCTTTCCTC. Amino acid sequence: CASSGGRTSTEAFL. The V and J genes are TRBV7-8 and TRBJ1-1; maybe TRBD1 (5 bases). Trimming left V 5 bases short and J 4 bases short, with 14 bases between. The CDR3 has 14 amino acids. CDR1 and CDR2 (germline): SGHVS, FQNEAQ.

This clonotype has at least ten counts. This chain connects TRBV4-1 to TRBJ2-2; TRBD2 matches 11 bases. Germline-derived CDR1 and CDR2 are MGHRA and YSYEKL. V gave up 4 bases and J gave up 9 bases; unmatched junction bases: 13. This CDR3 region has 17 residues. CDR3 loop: CASSPRTSGLVRRELFF. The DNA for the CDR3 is TGCGCCAGCAGCCCCCGGACTAGCGGGCTTGTCCGGCGGGAGCTGTTTTTT.

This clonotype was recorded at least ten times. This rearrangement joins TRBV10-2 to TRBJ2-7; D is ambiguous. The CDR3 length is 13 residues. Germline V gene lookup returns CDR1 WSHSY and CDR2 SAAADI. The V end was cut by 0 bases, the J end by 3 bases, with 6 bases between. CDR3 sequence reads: CASSESGSYEQYF. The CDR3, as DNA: TGCGCCAGCAGTGAGTCAGGCAGCTACGAGCAGTACTTC.

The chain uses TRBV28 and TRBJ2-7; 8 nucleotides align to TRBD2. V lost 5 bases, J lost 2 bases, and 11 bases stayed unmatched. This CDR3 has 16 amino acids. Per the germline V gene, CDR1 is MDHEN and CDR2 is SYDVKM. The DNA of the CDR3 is TGTGCCAGCAGTCCCCCGGGTAGCGGGATCCCCTACGAGCAGTACTTC. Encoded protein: CASSPPGSGIPYEQYF.

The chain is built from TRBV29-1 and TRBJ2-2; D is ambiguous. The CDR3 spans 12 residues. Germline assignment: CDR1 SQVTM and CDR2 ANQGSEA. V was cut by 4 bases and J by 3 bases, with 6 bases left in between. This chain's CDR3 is CSVGLHTGELFF. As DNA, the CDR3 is TGCAGCGTTGGGTTGCACACCGGGGAGCTGTTTTTT.

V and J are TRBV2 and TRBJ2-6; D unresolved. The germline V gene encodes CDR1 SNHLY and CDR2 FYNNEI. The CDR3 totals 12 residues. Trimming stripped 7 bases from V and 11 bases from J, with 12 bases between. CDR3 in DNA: TGTGCCAGCACCCCCACTCAAGACGTCCTGACTTTC. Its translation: CASTPTQDVLTF.

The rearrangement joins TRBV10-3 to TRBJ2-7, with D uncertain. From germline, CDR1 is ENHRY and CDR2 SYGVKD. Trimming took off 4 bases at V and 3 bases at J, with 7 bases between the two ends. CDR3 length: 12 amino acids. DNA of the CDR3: TGTGCCATCAGTGTAACCGGCTACGAGCAGTACTTC. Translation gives CAISVTGYEQYF.

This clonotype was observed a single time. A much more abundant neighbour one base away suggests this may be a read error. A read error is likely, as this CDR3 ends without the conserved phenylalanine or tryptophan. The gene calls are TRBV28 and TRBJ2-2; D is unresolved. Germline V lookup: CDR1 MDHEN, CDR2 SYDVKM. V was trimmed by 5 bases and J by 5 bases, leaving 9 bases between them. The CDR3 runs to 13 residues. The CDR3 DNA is TGTGCCAGCAGTCCAAGAGTTACCGGGGAGCTGTTTCTT. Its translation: CASSPRVTGELFL.

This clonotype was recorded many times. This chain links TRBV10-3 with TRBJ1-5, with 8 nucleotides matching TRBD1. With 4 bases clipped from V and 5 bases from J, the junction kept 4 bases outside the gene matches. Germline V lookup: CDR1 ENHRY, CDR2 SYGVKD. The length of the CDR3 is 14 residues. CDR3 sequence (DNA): TGTGCCATCAGTGGGACAGGGCTATATCAGCCCCAGCATTTT. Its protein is CAISGTGLYQPQHF.

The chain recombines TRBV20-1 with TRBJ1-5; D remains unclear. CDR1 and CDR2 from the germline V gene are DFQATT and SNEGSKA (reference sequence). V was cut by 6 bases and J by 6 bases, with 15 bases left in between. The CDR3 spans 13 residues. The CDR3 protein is CSARERASQPQHF. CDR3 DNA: TGCAGTGCACGGGAGAGGGCCAGTCAGCCCCAGCATTTT.

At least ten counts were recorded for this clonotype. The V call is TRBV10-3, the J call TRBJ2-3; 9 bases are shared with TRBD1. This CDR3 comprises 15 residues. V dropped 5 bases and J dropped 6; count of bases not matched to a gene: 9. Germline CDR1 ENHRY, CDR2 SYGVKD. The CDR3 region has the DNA TGTGCCATCAGTCCGACCGGGACAGGGTTTGATACGCAGTATTTT. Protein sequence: CAISPTGTGFDTQYF.

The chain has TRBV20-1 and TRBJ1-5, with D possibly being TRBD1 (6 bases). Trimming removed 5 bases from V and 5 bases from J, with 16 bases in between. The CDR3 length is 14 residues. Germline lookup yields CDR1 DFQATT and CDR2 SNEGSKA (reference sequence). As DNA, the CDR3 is TGCAGTGCTTTCGGAGGGGGTATGGATCAGCCCCAGCATTTT. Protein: CSAFGGGMDQPQHF.

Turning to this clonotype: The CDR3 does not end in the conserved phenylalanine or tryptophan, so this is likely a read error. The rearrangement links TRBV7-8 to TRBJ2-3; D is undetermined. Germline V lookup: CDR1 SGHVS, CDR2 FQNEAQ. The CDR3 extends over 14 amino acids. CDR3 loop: CASSPARTSDTQYL. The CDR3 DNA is TGCGCCAGCAGCCCGGCCCGGACGTCAGATACGCAGTATCTT.

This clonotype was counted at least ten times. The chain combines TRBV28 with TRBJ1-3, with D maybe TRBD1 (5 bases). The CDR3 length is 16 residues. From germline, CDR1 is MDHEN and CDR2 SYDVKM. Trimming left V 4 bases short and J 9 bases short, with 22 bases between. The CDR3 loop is CASSSLGGFRVGTIYF. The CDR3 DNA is TGTGCCAGCAGTTCCCTCGGGGGGTTTAGAGTTGGCACCATATATTTT.

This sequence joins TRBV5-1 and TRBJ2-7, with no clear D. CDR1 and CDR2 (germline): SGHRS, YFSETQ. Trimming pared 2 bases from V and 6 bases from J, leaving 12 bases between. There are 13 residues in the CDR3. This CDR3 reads CASSLFPLSEQYF. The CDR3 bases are TGCGCCAGCAGCTTATTCCCACTCAGCGAGCAGTACTTC.

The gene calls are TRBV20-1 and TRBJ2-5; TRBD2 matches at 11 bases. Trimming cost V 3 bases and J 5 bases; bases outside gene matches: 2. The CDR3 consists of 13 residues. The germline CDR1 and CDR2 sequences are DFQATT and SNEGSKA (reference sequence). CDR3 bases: TGCAGTGCTAGCGCTAGCGGGGGGGAGACCCAGTACTTC. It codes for CSASASGGETQYF.

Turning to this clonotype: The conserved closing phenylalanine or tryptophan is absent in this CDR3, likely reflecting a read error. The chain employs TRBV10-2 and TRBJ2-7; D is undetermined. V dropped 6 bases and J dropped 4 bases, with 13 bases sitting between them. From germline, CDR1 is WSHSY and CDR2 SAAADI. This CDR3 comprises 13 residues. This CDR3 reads CASRASGAYEQYL. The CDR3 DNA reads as TGCGCCAGCAGGGCCTCGGGCGCTTACGAGCAGTACCTC.

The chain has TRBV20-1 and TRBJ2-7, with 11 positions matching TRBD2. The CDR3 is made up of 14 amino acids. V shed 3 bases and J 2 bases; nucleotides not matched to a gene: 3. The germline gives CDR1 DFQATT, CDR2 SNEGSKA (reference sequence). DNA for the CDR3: TGCAGTGCTAGTATAGCGGGAGGGGCCTACGAGCAGTACTTC. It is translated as CSASIAGGAYEQYF.

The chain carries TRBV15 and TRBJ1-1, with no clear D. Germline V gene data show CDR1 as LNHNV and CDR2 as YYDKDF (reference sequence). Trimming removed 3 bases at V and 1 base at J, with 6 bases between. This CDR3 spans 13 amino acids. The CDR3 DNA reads TGTGCCACCAGCAGCAAGGAGAACACTGAAGCTTTCTTT. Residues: CATSSKENTEAFF.

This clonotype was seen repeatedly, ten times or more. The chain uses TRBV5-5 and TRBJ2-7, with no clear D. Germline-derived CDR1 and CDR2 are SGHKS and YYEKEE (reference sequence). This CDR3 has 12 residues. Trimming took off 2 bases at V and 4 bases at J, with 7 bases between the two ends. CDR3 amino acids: CASSFGSYEQYF. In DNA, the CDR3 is TGTGCCAGCAGCTTCGGCAGTTACGAGCAGTACTTC.

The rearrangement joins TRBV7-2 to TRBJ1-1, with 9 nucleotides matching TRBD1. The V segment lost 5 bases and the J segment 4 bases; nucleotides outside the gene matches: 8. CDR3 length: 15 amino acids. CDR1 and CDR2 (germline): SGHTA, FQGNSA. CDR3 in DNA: TGTGCCAGCAGCGTGGGACAGGGAGGATTCACTGAAGCTTTCTTT. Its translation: CASSVGQGGFTEAFF.

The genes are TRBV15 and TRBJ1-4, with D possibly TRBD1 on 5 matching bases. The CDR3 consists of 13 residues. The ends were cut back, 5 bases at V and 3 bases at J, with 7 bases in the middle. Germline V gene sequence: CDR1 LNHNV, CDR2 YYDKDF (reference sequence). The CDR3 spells CATSGGANEKLFF. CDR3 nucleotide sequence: TGTGCCACCAGCGGGGGTGCTAATGAAAAACTGTTTTTT.

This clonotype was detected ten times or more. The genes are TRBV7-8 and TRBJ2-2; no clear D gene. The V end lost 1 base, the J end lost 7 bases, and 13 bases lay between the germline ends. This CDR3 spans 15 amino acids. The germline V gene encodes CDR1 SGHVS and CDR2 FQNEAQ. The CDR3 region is CASSLVMAGGGELFF. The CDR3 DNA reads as TGTGCCAGCAGCTTAGTAATGGCTGGCGGCGGGGAGCTGTTTTTT.

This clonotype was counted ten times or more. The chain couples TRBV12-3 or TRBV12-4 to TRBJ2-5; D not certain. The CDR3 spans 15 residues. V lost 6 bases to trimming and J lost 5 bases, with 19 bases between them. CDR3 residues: CASSPTTTPRETQYF. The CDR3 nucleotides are TGTGCCAGCAGCCCGACAACTACCCCGAGGGAGACCCAGTACTTC.